Listed below are T cell receptor beta chains from one sample, sequenced in a study of cytomegalovirus exposure and HLA in healthy donors. TCRdb keeps only in-frame clones here, not all; method: immunoSEQ multiplex PCR. This sample yields some 48,000 clones, of which over 75% are seen a single time; approximately 6.4% belongs to the top ten. Sequences were obtained from PBMCs. The receptors stem from a woman aged 25-40 years in good health and CMV-seronegative. Each CDR3 is given with its conserved first and last residue. The order of the fields is clone size, V gene, CDR3 length, CDR3 protein. Clone size appears in some rows only: once, few, many, or a class for an expanded clone.

>NA|TRBV18|16
CASSPWAGANTGELFF
>once|TRBV6-5|13
CASSRGPNYEQYF
>NA|TRBV6-5|15
CASSYSSGLGQPQHF
>NA|TRBV27|16
CASSLQGTGGLETQYF
>NA|TRBV4-1|16
CASSFSSVQNTGELFF
>NA|TRBV9|14
CASSVSGSNTEAFF
>once|TRBV18|17
CASSPGLAGGPGDEQFF
>NA|TRBV4-1|14
CASSQVGLGVGAFF
>NA|TRBV4-1|15
CASSQVSGSNQPQHF
>NA|TRBV27|14
CASSPGNRVGGYTF
>NA|TRBV6-5|15
CASSQKGTGQRKAFF
>once|TRBV2|16
CASSDDRDRGLYGYTF
>NA|TRBV5-6|14
CASTPGQGSYEQYF
>once|TRBV2|15
CASRSIASNTGELFF
>NA|TRBV7-9|13
CASRDLADTEAFF